This entry describes one T cell receptor beta chain. These data are taken from a study of blood T cells in healthy people across ages. Germline CDR1 and CDR2: KGHSH and LQKENI. This CDR3 spans 19 amino acids. The V gene end was trimmed by 1 base and the J gene end by 1 base; junction bases not matched to a gene: 10. The authors ran a second PCR of 7 to 11 cycles using a sample-barcoded 5' primer and a J-beta primer mix. MiXCR, applied by TCRdb to the 5' RACE reads, yields one record per CDR3 protein. The sample holds more than 700,000 distinct CDR3 sequences; approximately 55% are singletons and the top ten take about two fifths.

Material: blood. The chain is built from TRBV18 and TRBJ2-6; 7 bases fit TRBD1. The sequence was collected from a man older than 75 in good health. CDR3 sequence (DNA): TGTGCCAGCTCACCACGATCGGACAGGACTCCATCTGGGGCCAACGTCCTGACTTTC. Translating gives CASSPRSDRTPSGANVLTF.